These 26 T cell receptor beta chains originate from one sample sequenced in a study of CD8 T cells in ankylosing spondylitis. Study-wide points: Within ankylosing spondylitis blood, a TCR beta motif made up of eight highly homologous variants appeared to be characteristic.

For these TCRs, the target antigens are not known. MiXCR, run by TCRdb on the 5' RACE reads, gives a single entry per CDR3 protein. The top ten clones hold approximately 0.93% of a sample with about 480,000 distinct CDR3 sequences, 15% to 20% of them seen once. Sequencing was carried out using blood, either unsorted or a sorted T cell fraction (not recorded which). The receptors stem from a male donor with ankylosing spondylitis.

This chain joins TRBV7-2 and TRBJ2-5; 15 bases line up with TRBD2. Unmatched junction bases numbered 6, after V lost 5 bases and J lost 2 bases. The CDR3 has 17 amino acids. The germline CDR1 and CDR2 sequences are SGHTA and FQGNSA. The CDR3 coding sequence is TGTGCCAGCAGCCCGCCGGGACTAGCGGGAGGACAAGAGACCCAGTACTTC. Its protein product is CASSPPGLAGGQETQYF.

V and J are TRBV12-3 or TRBV12-4 and TRBJ1-1, with 8 bases lining up with TRBD1. CDR3 length equals 14 residues. V dropped 8 bases and J dropped 4; count of bases not matched to a gene: 9. The CDR3 is CASSEQQGATEAFF. The CDR3 DNA reads TGTGCCAGCTCAGAACAGCAGGGGGCCACTGAAGCTTTCTTT.

This clonotype was picked up a small number of times. This chain's CDR3 is CASRLGFWSSTDTQYF. The CDR3 bases are TGTGCCAGCAGACTGGGTTTTTGGTCCTCCACAGATACGCAGTATTTT. V and J are TRBV28 and TRBJ2-3; D unresolved. Between the trimmed V and J ends, which lost 6 bases and 2 bases, there was a span of 18 bases. The CDR3 contains 16 residues. Germline CDR1 is MDHEN and CDR2 is SYDVKM.

V is TRBV30 and J is TRBJ2-1; no clear D. There are 12 residues in the CDR3. V lost 5 bases and J lost 7, with 12 bases in between. Germline V gene sequence: CDR1 GTSNPN, CDR2 SVGIG (reference sequence). CDR3 in amino acids: CAWGPTGNEQFF. The CDR3 DNA sequence: TGTGCCTGGGGGCCAACCGGAAATGAGCAGTTCTTC.

This clonotype was seen a few times. V and J are TRBV24-1 and TRBJ2-1; no clear D gene. The length of the CDR3 is 14 residues. V gave up 5 bases and J gave up 6 bases, with 13 bases separating them. Looked up from germline, CDR1 is KGHDR and CDR2 is SFDVKD. Written as DNA, the CDR3 is TGTGCCACCAGTGGTCGTGACGTTAGCAATGAGCAGTTCTTC. Translated: CATSGRDVSNEQFF.

The CDR3 spells CASSFRPGNQPQHF. For the CDR3, the DNA is TGTGCCAGCAGTTTCCGGCCAGGGAATCAGCCCCAGCATTTT. The chain recombines TRBV12-3 or TRBV12-4 with TRBJ1-5, with a weak D call TRBD1 (5 bases). Trimming pared 3 bases from V and 4 bases from J, leaving 10 bases between. CDR3 size: 14 residues.

For this clonotype: Germline is not matched at one junction end, which may reflect a read error. This chain uses TRBV7-9 with TRBJ2-1, with TRBD1 matching 8 bases. The CDR3 runs 17 residues. The germline CDR1 and CDR2 sequences are SEHNR and FQNEAQ (reference sequence). The CDR3 spells CASSLNRDRGPYNERFF. The CDR3 bases are TGTGCCAGCAGCTTAAACCGTGACAGGGGACCCTACAATGAGCGGTTCTTC.

V is TRBV27 and J is TRBJ1-3; maybe TRBD1 (5 bases). Trimming pared 6 bases from V and 2 bases from J, leaving 14 bases between. CDR3 length equals 15 residues. Germline V gene lookup returns CDR1 MNHEY and CDR2 SMNVEV (reference sequence). The CDR3 DNA reads TGTGCCAGCAGCCAAGACCCAGGGACTGGAAACACCATATATTTT. Protein: CASSQDPGTGNTIYF.

In this sample, this clonotype turned up a few times. The genes are TRBV4-1 and TRBJ1-3, with 7 bases fitting TRBD1. The V gene end was trimmed by 1 base and the J gene end by 2 bases; junction bases not matched to a gene: 2. The CDR3 sequence is 15 residues long. Germline values: CDR1 MGHRA, CDR2 YSYEKL. The CDR3 DNA follows: TGCGCCAGCAGCCAAGGCCAGGGGGCTGGAAACACCATATATTTT. It is translated as CASSQGQGAGNTIYF.

This clonotype was counted between two and nine times. The rearrangement joins TRBV7-2 to TRBJ1-2; 7 bases align to TRBD1. Germline CDR1 and CDR2: SGHTA and FQGNSA. Trimming at V came to 5 bases and at J to 4 bases, leaving 10 bases not matched to a gene. This CDR3 comprises 15 residues. CDR3 coding DNA: TGTGCCAGCAGCCCCGCCAGGGGGGGTGGCTATGGCTACACCTTC. Its translation: CASSPARGGGYGYTF. The full variable domain, with the rest looked up from reference TRBV7-2 and TRBJ1-2, is GAGVSQSPSNKVTEKGKDVELRCDPISGHTALYWYRQSLGQGLEFLIYFQGNSAPDKSGLPSDRFSAERTGGSVSTLTIQRTQQEDSAVYLCASSPARGGGYGYTFGSGTRLTVV.

This clonotype was counted between two and nine times. V and J are TRBV10-2 and TRBJ2-3; D unresolved. The CDR3 contains 12 residues. The germline V and J ends were trimmed by 7 bases and 6 bases, with 11 bases remaining between them. CDR1 is WSHSY, CDR2 SAAADI, per germline. CDR3 loop: CASIGKADTQYF. The CDR3 coding sequence is TGCGCCAGCATAGGGAAGGCCGATACGCAGTATTTT.

The table lists this clonotype with many counts. This chain connects TRBV20-1 to TRBJ2-1; unclear D gene. The CDR3 has 13 amino acids. Germline CDR1 DFQATT, CDR2 SNEGSKA (reference sequence). Trimming pared 5 bases from V and 2 bases from J, leaving 10 bases between. The CDR3, as DNA: TGCAGTGCTGCGGCGCCAACCTACAATGAGCAGTTCTTC. Translating it yields CSAAAPTYNEQFF.

This chain joins TRBV12-3 or TRBV12-4 and TRBJ2-2, with D tentatively TRBD1 or TRBD2 (5 bases each). With 9 bases removed from V and 2 bases from J, the gap between germline ends came to 13 bases. The CDR3 runs to 14 residues. CDR3 DNA: TGTGCCAGTAAGGGACGGTCAAACACCGGGGAGCTGTTTTTT. Encoded protein: CASKGRSNTGELFF.

The chain joins TRBV3-1 to TRBJ1-2; 7 nucleotides align to TRBD1. CDR1 and CDR2 (germline): LGHDT, YNNKEL (reference sequence). The CDR3 runs 14 residues. After removal of 5 bases from V and 8 bases from J, the junction contained 11 bases not matched to a gene. The CDR3 coding sequence is TGTGCCAGCAGCAGCCGGCTCGACAGGGCAGGCTACACCTTC. As protein: CASSSRLDRAGYTF.

The sample holds many counts of this clonotype. J is TRBJ2-7 and V is TRBV20-1; 7 bases line up with TRBD2. Germline V CDR1 and CDR2: DFQATT, SNEGSKA (reference sequence). The CDR3 spans 12 residues. J gave up 5 bases and V 6 bases, and 7 bases lay outside the gene matches. The CDR3 loop is CSATGLDNEQYF. In nucleotides, the CDR3 is TGCAGTGCCACCGGACTAGACAACGAGCAGTACTTC.

The sample holds a few counts of this clonotype. The rearrangement links TRBV6-5 to TRBJ1-1; TRBD1 matches 9 bases. CDR1 is MNHEY, CDR2 SVGAGI, per germline. The length of the CDR3 is 16 residues. V was clipped by 2 bases and J by 1 base; unmatched bases: 5. CDR3 protein: CASSYGTGSRNTEAFF. The CDR3 region has the DNA TGTGCCAGCAGTTACGGGACAGGGAGTAGGAACACTGAAGCTTTCTTT.

This clonotype has more than one count but fewer than ten. This chain connects TRBV20-1 to TRBJ2-1; D unclear. The V gene lost 0 bases and the J gene lost 4 bases, with 13 bases spanning the gap. The germline CDR1 and CDR2 sequences are DFQATT and SNEGSKA (reference sequence). The CDR3 contains 15 residues. CDR3 residues: CSARDREVGYNEQFF. CDR3 nucleotides: TGCAGTGCTAGAGATAGAGAGGTGGGTTACAATGAGCAGTTCTTC.

In this sample, this clonotype turned up a few times. The rearrangement uses TRBV27 and TRBJ2-1, with D unclear. The germline gives CDR1 MNHEY, CDR2 SMNVEV (reference sequence). The CDR3 runs to 13 residues. The germline V and J ends were trimmed by 2 bases and 5 bases, with 7 bases remaining between them. The CDR3 DNA is TGTGCCAGCAGTTTAAGCCTTAACAATGAGCAGTTCTTC. It specifies CASSLSLNNEQFF.

This clonotype came up a few times. A read error may explain this, as a much larger clone is one base away. The J gene is TRBJ1-1, the V gene TRBV4-2; D unclear. V gave up 0 bases and J gave up 1 base, with 6 bases separating them. There are 14 residues in the CDR3. Germline V gene lookup returns CDR1 LGHNA and CDR2 YNFKEQ. CDR3 loop: CASSQDWGNTEAFF. The DNA for the CDR3 is TGTGCCAGCAGCCAAGATTGGGGGAACACTGAAGCTTTCTTT.

A single count supports this clonotype. V usage is TRBV28 and J usage is TRBJ2-2; D may be TRBD2 (6 bases). Germline V CDR1 and CDR2: MDHEN, SYDVKM. This CDR3 is 16 amino acids long. V lost 6 bases and J 1 base, leaving 15 bases between the germline ends. The CDR3 DNA reads as TGTGCCAGCAGCATTACTAGCTCATTGAACACCGGGGAGCTGTTTTTT. It yields the protein CASSITSSLNTGELFF. Complete variable domain (other parts from reference TRBV28 and TRBJ2-2): DVKVTQSSRYLVKRTGEKVFLECVQDMDHENMFWYRQDPGLGLRLIYFSYDVKMKEKGDIPEGYSVSREKKERFSLILESASTNQTSMYLCASSITSSLNTGELFFGEGSRLTVL.

This rearrangement joins TRBV12-3 or TRBV12-4 to TRBJ2-1; no clear D. V dropped 2 bases and J dropped 9 bases, with 5 bases sitting between them. The CDR3 runs to 11 residues. The CDR3 region is CASSLWGEQFF. The CDR3 DNA sequence: TGTGCCAGCAGTTTATGGGGTGAGCAGTTCTTC.

This clonotype was observed a handful of times. The rearrangement uses TRBV3-1 and TRBJ2-7; 7 bases map to TRBD2. Germline-derived CDR1 and CDR2 are LGHDT and YNNKEL (reference sequence). This CDR3 is 12 amino acids long. With V trimmed by 5 bases and J by 5 bases, 3 bases remained unmatched. The CDR3 DNA reads as TGTGCCAGCAGCTTCGGACTAGACGAGCAGTACTTC. Translation: CASSFGLDEQYF.

This clonotype was seen more than once but under ten times. The chain couples TRBV27 to TRBJ2-1; 7 bases fit TRBD2. The CDR3 is 14 amino acids. The germline gives CDR1 MNHEY, CDR2 SMNVEV (reference sequence). J lost 6 bases, V lost 10 bases, and 12 bases had no gene match. The CDR3 here is CATRSGVTINEQFF. In DNA form, the CDR3 reads TGTGCCACCCGGAGCGGGGTGACTATCAATGAGCAGTTCTTC.

This clonotype has at least ten counts. The chain is built from TRBV12-3 or TRBV12-4 and TRBJ2-2; TRBD1 matches at 10 bases. Unmatched junction bases numbered 4, after V lost 5 bases and J lost 4 bases. The CDR3 consists of 15 residues. The chain's CDR3 is CASSRTGGITGELFF. The CDR3 bases are TGTGCCAGCAGTAGGACAGGGGGAATCACCGGGGAGCTGTTTTTT.

The chain uses TRBV2 and TRBJ2-1, with TRBD2 matching 7 bases. This CDR3 comprises 13 residues. Germline CDR1 and CDR2: SNHLY and FYNNEI. Trimming took 2 bases from V and 9 from J; bases not matched to a gene: 4. The CDR3 is CASSEWEGFEQFF. In DNA form, the CDR3 reads TGTGCCAGCAGTGAATGGGAGGGGTTTGAGCAGTTCTTC.

This clonotype has a count of ten or more. The chain is built from TRBV12-3 or TRBV12-4 and TRBJ2-3; 7 bases line up with TRBD1. With 4 bases clipped from V and 0 bases from J, the junction kept 4 bases outside the gene matches. The CDR3 has 15 amino acids. In DNA, the CDR3 is TGTGCCAGCAGTTCAGGGGACAGTAGCACAGATACGCAGTATTTT. It specifies CASSSGDSSTDTQYF.